These 10 T cell receptor beta chains originate from one sample sequenced in a study of T cell responses to AZD1222 COVID-19 vaccine. The method was immunoSEQ multiplex PCR; TCRdb's version includes in-frame clones alone and lacks a portion of them. Among around 91,000 clones listed, roughly 84% were seen once. The sequencing used peripheral blood, collected on day 0 of AZD1222 vaccination. These receptors were collected from an adult in good health.

This chain joins TRBV7-8 and TRBJ1-1; D is unclear. The CDR3 spans 14 residues. V shed 1 base and J shed 0 bases, with 6 bases lying between them. Germline assignment: CDR1 SGHVS and CDR2 FQNEAQ. CDR3 amino acids: CASSLEQLNTEAFF. CDR3 bases: TGTGCCAGCAGCTTAGAACAGCTGAACACTGAAGCTTTCTTT.

The chain recombines TRBV28 with TRBJ1-4, with D unclear. This CDR3 contains 13 residues. Germline lookup yields CDR1 MDHEN and CDR2 SYDVKM. Trimming shortened V by 4 bases and J by 7 bases, and 10 bases separated the two germline ends. CDR3: CASSSLLAEKLFF. The DNA for the CDR3 is TGTGCCAGCAGTTCCCTTCTAGCTGAAAAACTGTTTTTT.

The chain uses TRBV6-4 and TRBJ1-3, with D uncertain. Trimming removed 4 bases at V and 4 bases at J, with 8 bases between. The CDR3 runs to 13 residues. In germline, CDR1 is MRHNA, CDR2 SNTAGT. The CDR3 DNA reads TGTGCCAGCAGTGGGACCCCAGGAAACACCATATATTTT. Translation gives CASSGTPGNTIYF.

This chain connects TRBV27 to TRBJ1-2; perhaps TRBD1 as D (5 bases). This CDR3 comprises 15 residues. The V gene lost 4 bases and the J gene lost 2 bases, with 14 bases spanning the gap. Germline V gene sequence: CDR1 MNHEY, CDR2 SMNVEV (reference sequence). The CDR3 region is CASSYFQGTNYGYTF. The CDR3 DNA sequence: TGTGCCAGCAGTTATTTCCAGGGAACCAACTATGGCTACACCTTC.

This sequence joins TRBV19 and TRBJ2-2; 13 positions match TRBD2. The trim removed 9 bases at V and 6 bases at J, leaving 25 bases unmatched. The CDR3 is made up of 21 amino acids. Per germline, CDR1 LNHDA and CDR2 SQIVND (reference sequence). The CDR3 sequence: CASGTPNLKTSGRGSPGELFF. In nucleotides, the CDR3 is TGTGCCAGCGGGACACCGAATCTTAAAACTAGCGGGAGGGGGTCTCCCGGGGAGCTGTTTTTT.

The rearrangement joins TRBV2 to TRBJ2-1; D perhaps matches TRBD2 (5 bases). The V and J ends lost 6 bases and 10 bases respectively, with 19 bases between them. CDR3 length: 14 amino acids. The germline V gene has CDR1 SNHLY and CDR2 FYNNEI. The CDR3 sequence is CASSPEGLLWEQFF. The CDR3 nucleotides read TGTGCCAGCAGCCCCGAGGGTCTCCTTTGGGAGCAGTTCTTC.

The rearrangement uses TRBV7-2 and TRBJ1-3; possibly TRBD1 for D (6 bases). This CDR3 has 14 amino acids. V lost 8 bases and J lost 4, with 15 bases in between. Germline values: CDR1 SGHTA, CDR2 FQGNSA. CDR3: CASGGGTPGNTIYF. The CDR3 nucleotides are TGTGCCAGCGGGGGCGGGACTCCCGGAAACACCATATATTTT.

The sample holds a few counts of this clone. V gene TRBV7-8 combines with J gene TRBJ1-6; 9 bases are shared with TRBD1. Germline lookup yields CDR1 SGHVS and CDR2 FQNEAQ. V shed 0 bases and J 4 bases; nucleotides not matched to a gene: 4. The CDR3 loop spans 17 amino acids. CDR3: CASSLASGTGYNSPLHF. The DNA for the CDR3 is TGTGCCAGCAGCTTAGCCTCCGGGACAGGGTATAATTCACCCCTCCACTTT. The variable domain in full, completed from reference TRBV7-8 and TRBJ1-6, reads GAGVSQSPRYKVAKRGQDVALRCDPISGHVSLFWYQQALGQGPEFLTYFQNEAQLDKSGLPSDRFFAERPEGSVSTLKIQRTQQEDSAVYLCASSLASGTGYNSPLHFGNGTRLTVT.

This sequence joins TRBV6-4 and TRBJ2-5, with D unresolved. Looked up from germline, CDR1 is MRHNA and CDR2 is SNTAGT. V was trimmed by 0 bases and J by 4 bases, leaving 6 bases between them. CDR3 length: 13 amino acids. The CDR3 sequence: CASSDSKGETQYF. DNA of the CDR3: TGTGCCAGCAGTGACTCTAAGGGAGAGACCCAGTACTTC.

The genes are TRBV6-5 and TRBJ2-2; D may be TRBD1 (6 bases). Germline values: CDR1 MNHEY, CDR2 SVGAGI. This CDR3 comprises 16 residues. V was shortened by 0 bases and J by 2 bases, with 10 bases between the two germline ends. The CDR3 is CASSYSTGSNTGELFF. Here the CDR3 DNA reads TGTGCCAGCAGTTACTCTACAGGGTCCAACACCGGGGAGCTGTTTTTT.